This T cell receptor beta chain was captured in a study of blood T cells in healthy people across ages. Donors were systemically healthy Caucasian individuals from Russia aged about 6 to 90 years. Approximately 9.7 milliliters was the volume of peripheral blood drawn from each donor. Germline CDR1 and CDR2: SEHNR and FQNEAQ (reference sequence). V lost 6 bases and J 2 bases, leaving 13 bases between the germline ends. This CDR3 comprises 14 residues. Through a sample-barcoded 5' primer and a J-beta primer mix, a second PCR was run for roughly 6 to 11 cycles. TCRdb redid the calling of the 5' RACE reads with MiXCR, one entry per CDR3 protein. The sample shows 900,000 to 950,000 distinct CDR3 sequences, almost 30% of them seen only once. This clonotype has a handful of counts. This sample was also put to use in a study of T cells of mothers and their children.

The V gene is TRBV7-9, the J gene TRBJ2-5; the D gene is possibly TRBD2 (6 bases). Sample: blood. This clonotype was obtained from a woman in her 40s in good health. CDR3 residues: CASRQPGGQETQYF. Written as DNA, the CDR3 is TGTGCCAGCAGGCAACCCGGGGGACAAGAGACCCAGTACTTC. Variable domain in full (rest from reference TRBV7-9 and TRBJ2-5): DTGVSQNPRHKITKRGQNVTFRCDPISEHNRLYWYRQTLGQGPEFLTYFQNEAQLEKSRLLSDRFSAERPKGSFSTLEIQRTEQGDSAMYLCASRQPGGQETQYFGPGTRLLVL.